The following is a T cell receptor (beta chain) sequence with its context. The antigen is not known. These data come from a study of human T cells and chemical hapten exposure. Trimming cost V 4 bases and J 4 bases; bases outside gene matches: 5. This CDR3 comprises 15 residues. Germline assignment: CDR1 MNHEY and CDR2 SVGEGT. The library put unique molecular identifiers onto individual cDNA molecules. MiXCR was run by TCRdb on the RACE reads, yielding one entry per CDR3 protein. This table has about 42,000 distinct CDR3 sequences, roughly 12% appearing once. The study, taken as a whole, reports: It should be noted that donors had alopecia, so their immune response may differ from healthy people's.

The sample's time point: pre-sensitization, week 0. The treatment here: therapeutic diphenylcyclopropenone sensitization with weekly scalp DPC. The study enrolled 18 to 70-year-old alopecia patients suitable for DPC. The clonotype originates from a woman in her 30s with alopecia areata. Some clones in this sample may be carry-over from other donors' samples. The chain has TRBV6-2 or TRBV6-3 and TRBJ2-1, with TRBD2 matching 9 bases. The input for sequencing was whole blood, taken in connection with sensitization to the hapten diphenylcyclopropenone (DPC). The CDR3 region has the DNA TGTGCCAGCAGTTGGTCTAGCGGGAAGTACAATGAGCAGTTCTTC. Protein: CASSWSSGKYNEQFF.